This passage covers 4 T cell receptor beta chains from one sample sequenced in a study of post-analysis software for immune sequencing data. General study points: Relative to controls, patients had five TRBV segments at higher frequency, with TRBV5-6, TRBV5-1 and TRBV20-1 among these.

Sequencing libraries made from TCR beta cDNA carried unique molecular identifiers. MiXCR, run by TCRdb on the PCR reads, gives a single entry per CDR3 protein. The sample lists about 180,000 distinct CDR3 sequences, roughly 30% occurring once. Which antigens these TCRs recognize remains unknown. Sequencing was done on a sample of blood. Every receptor here comes from a girl aged 5 to 17 with multiple sclerosis.

To note about this clonotype: This may stem from a read error, because a much larger clone lies one nucleotide away. The genes are TRBV9 and TRBJ2-1; 8 nucleotides line up with TRBD1. Germline loops: CDR1 SGDLS, CDR2 YYNGEE. This CDR3 contains 16 residues. CDR3: CASSARTGSSYNQQFF. The CDR3 DNA is TGTGCCAGCAGCGCTAGGACAGGGAGCTCCTACAATCAGCAGTTCTTC.

About this clonotype: A much larger clone lies a single base off, so this may be a read error. The gene calls are TRBV6-5 and TRBJ2-4, with TRBD2 matching 12 bases. The CDR3 runs 16 residues. Germline V CDR1 and CDR2: MNHEY, SVGAGI. CDR3 in amino acids: CASSYGLAGTKNIRYF. CDR3 sequence (DNA): TGTGCCAGCAGTTACGGACTAGCGGGAACTAAGAACATTCGGTACTTC.

This clonotype was detected only a few times. The V call is TRBV5-5, the J call TRBJ2-1; 9 bases align to TRBD2. With 0 bases clipped from V and 1 base from J, the junction kept 2 bases outside the gene matches. Per the germline V gene, CDR1 is SGHKS and CDR2 is YYEKEE (reference sequence). The CDR3 is made up of 16 amino acids. CDR3 sequence (DNA): TGTGCCAGCAGCTTGGAGCGGGGGGTTTCCTACAATGAGCAGTTCTTC. Translation: CASSLERGVSYNEQFF.

Ten or more counts support this clonotype. This chain uses TRBV12-3 or TRBV12-4 with TRBJ2-7; TRBD1 matches at 7 bases. The CDR3 is 14 residues long. V lost 7 bases to trimming and J lost 5 bases; unmatched junction nucleotides: 11. The CDR3 DNA reads as TGTGCCAGCACCAGACAGGGCTTGAAACACGAGCAGTACTTC. Translating gives CASTRQGLKHEQYF.